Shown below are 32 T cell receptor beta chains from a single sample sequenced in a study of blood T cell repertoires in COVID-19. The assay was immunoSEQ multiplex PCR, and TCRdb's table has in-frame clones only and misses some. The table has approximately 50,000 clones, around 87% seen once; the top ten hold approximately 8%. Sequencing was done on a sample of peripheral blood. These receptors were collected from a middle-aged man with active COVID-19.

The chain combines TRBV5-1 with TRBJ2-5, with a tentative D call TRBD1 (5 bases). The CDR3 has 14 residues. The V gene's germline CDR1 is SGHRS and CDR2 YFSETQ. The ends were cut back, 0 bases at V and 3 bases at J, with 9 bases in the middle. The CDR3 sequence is CASSLAGFEETQYF. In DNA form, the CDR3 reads TGCGCCAGCAGCTTGGCAGGGTTCGAAGAGACCCAGTACTTC.

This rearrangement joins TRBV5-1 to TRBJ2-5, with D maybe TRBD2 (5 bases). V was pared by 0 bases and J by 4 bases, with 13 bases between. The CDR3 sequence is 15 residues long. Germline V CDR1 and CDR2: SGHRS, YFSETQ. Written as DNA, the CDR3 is TGCGCCAGCAGCTTGGCCGGGGTTACGGTAGAGACCCAGTACTTC. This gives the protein CASSLAGVTVETQYF.

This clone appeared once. The chain's CDR3 is CASILGGSGRSNQPQHF. The CDR3 DNA is TGTGCCAGCATCCTAGGCGGGAGTGGTAGGAGCAATCAGCCCCAGCATTTT. This chain joins TRBV28 and TRBJ1-5; D remains unclear. Germline V CDR1 and CDR2: MDHEN, SYDVKM. The CDR3 consists of 17 residues. V was shortened by 7 bases and J by 1 base, with 20 bases between the two germline ends.

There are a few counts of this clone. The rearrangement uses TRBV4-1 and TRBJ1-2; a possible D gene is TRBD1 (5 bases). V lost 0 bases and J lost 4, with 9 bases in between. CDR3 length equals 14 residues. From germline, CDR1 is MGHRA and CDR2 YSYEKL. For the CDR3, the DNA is TGCGCCAGCAGCCAAGATGACAGACGCTATGGCTACACCTTC. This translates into CASSQDDRRYGYTF.

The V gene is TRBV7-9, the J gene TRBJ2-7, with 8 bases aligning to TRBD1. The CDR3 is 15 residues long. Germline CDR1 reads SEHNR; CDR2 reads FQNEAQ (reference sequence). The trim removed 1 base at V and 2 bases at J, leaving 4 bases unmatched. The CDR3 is CASSLGDRQTYEQYF. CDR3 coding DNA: TGTGCCAGCAGCTTAGGGGACAGGCAGACCTACGAGCAGTACTTC.

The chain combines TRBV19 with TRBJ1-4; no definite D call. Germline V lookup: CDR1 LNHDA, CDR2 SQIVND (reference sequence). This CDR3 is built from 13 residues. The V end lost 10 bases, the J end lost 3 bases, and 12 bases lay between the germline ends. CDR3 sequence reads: CATGGSANEKLFF. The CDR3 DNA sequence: TGTGCCACCGGTGGGAGTGCTAATGAAAAACTGTTTTTT.

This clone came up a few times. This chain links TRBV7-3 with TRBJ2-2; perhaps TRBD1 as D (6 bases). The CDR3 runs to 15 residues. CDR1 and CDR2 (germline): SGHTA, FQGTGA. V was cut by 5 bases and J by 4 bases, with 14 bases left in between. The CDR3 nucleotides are TGTGCCAGCAGCCTGAAAACAGGGATCACCGGGGAGCTGTTTTTT. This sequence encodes CASSLKTGITGELFF.

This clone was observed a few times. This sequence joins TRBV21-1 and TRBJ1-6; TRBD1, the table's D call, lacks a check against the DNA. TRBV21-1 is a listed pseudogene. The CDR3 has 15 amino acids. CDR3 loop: CASRGGQGARSPLHF. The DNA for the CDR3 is TGTGCCAGCAGGGGAGGACAGGGGGCACGATCACCCCTCCACTTT.

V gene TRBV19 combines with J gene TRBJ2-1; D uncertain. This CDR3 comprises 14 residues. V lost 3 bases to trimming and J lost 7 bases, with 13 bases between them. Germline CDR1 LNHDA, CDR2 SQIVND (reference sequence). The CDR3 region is CASSMIMSGNEQFF. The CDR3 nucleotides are TGTGCCAGTAGTATGATCATGTCCGGGAATGAGCAGTTCTTC.

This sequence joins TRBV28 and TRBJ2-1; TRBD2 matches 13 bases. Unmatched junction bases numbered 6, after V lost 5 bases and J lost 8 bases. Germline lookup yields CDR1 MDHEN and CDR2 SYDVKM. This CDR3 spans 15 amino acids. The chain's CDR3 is CASSTSGRALDEQFF. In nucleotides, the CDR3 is TGTGCCAGCAGTACTAGCGGGAGGGCCCTTGATGAGCAGTTCTTC.

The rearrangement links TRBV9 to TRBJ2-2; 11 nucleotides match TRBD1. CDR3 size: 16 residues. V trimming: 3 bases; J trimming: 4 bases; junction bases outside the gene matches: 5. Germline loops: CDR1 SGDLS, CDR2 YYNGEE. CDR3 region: CASSESGTGGTGELFF. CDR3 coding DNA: TGTGCCAGCAGCGAGTCCGGGACAGGGGGCACCGGGGAGCTGTTTTTT.

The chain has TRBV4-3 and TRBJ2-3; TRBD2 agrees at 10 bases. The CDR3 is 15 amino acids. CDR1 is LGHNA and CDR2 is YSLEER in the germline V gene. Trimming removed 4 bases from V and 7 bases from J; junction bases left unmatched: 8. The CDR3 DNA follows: TGCGCCAGCAGCCTGACTAGCGGGCCAGAGAATACGCAGTATTTT. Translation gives CASSLTSGPENTQYF.

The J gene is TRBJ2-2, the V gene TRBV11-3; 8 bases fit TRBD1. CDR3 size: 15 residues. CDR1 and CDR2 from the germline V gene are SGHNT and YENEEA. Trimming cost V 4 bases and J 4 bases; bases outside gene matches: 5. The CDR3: CASSSRQGLTGELFF. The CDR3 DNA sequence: TGTGCCAGCAGCTCCCGACAGGGGCTCACCGGGGAGCTGTTTTTT.

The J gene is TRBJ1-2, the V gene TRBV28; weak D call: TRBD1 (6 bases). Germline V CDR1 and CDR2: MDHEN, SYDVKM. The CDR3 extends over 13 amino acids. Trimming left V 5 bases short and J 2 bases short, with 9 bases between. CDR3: CASSPDRNYGYTF. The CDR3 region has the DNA TGTGCCAGCAGTCCAGACAGGAACTATGGCTACACCTTC.

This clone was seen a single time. The CDR3 protein is CASSLLAGAGGDTQYF. CDR3 DNA sequence: TGTGCCAGCAGCTTATTAGCGGGAGCGGGTGGAGATACGCAGTATTTT. This rearrangement joins TRBV7-3 to TRBJ2-3; TRBD2 agrees at 9 bases. Germline V gene sequence: CDR1 SGHTA, CDR2 FQGTGA. The V gene end was trimmed by 2 bases and the J gene end by 5 bases; junction bases not matched to a gene: 8. The CDR3 extends over 16 amino acids.

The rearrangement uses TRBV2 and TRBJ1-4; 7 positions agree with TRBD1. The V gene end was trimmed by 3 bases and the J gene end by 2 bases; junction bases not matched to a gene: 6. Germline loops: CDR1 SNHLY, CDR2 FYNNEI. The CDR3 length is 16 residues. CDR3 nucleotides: TGTGCCAGCAGTGAGAGGGGGACAGCTACTAATGAAAAACTGTTTTTT. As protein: CASSERGTATNEKLFF.

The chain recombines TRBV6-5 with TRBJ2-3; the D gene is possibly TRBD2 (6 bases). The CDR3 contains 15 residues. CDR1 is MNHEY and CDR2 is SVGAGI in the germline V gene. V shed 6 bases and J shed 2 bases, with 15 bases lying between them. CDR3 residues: CASRGGSAPTDTQYF. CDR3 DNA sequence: TGTGCCAGCAGAGGAGGGAGCGCCCCCACAGATACGCAGTATTTT.

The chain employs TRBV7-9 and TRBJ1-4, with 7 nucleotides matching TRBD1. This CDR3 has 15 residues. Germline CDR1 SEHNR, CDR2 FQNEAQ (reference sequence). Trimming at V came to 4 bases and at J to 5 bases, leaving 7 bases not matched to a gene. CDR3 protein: CASSSRTGENEKLFF. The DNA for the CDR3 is TGTGCCAGCAGCTCTCGGACAGGAGAAAATGAAAAACTGTTTTTT.

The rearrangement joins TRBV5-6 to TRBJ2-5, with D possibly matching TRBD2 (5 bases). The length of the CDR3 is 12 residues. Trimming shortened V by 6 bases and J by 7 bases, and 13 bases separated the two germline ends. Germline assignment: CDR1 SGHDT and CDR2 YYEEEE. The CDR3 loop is CASTLGAGTQYF. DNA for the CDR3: TGTGCCAGCACCCTGGGAGCCGGGACCCAGTACTTC.

The CDR3 region is CASSPRGGTEAFF. CDR3 bases: TGTGCCAGCAGTCCACGGGGAGGGACTGAAGCTTTCTTT. The chain uses TRBV12-3 or TRBV12-4 and TRBJ1-1; D gene uncertain. The V gene lost 5 bases and the J gene lost 5 bases, with 12 bases spanning the gap. The CDR3 totals 13 residues.

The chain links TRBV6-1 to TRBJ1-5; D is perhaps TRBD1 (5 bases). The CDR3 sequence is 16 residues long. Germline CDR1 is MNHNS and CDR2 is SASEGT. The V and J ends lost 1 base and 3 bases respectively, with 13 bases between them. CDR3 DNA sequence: TGTGCCAGCAGTGAAGGCACCGGGACTCACAATCAGCCCCAGCATTTT. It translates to CASSEGTGTHNQPQHF.

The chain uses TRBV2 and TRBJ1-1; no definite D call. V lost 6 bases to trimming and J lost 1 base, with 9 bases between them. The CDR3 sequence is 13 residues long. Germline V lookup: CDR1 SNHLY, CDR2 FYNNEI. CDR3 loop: CASSQVKNTEAFF. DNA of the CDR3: TGTGCCAGCAGCCAGGTAAAGAACACTGAAGCTTTCTTT.

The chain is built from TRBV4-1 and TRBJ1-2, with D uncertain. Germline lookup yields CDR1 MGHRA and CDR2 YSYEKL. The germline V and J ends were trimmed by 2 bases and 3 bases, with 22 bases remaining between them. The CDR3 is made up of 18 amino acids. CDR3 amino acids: CASSQPSAVRERDYGYTF. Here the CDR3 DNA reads TGCGCCAGCAGCCAACCTTCCGCAGTCCGGGAAAGGGACTATGGCTACACCTTC.

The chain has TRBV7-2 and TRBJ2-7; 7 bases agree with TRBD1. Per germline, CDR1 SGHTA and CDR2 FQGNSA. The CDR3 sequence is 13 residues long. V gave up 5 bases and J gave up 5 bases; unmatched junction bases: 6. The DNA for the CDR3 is TGTGCCAGCAGCGCCCACAGGGGCGACGAGCAGTACTTC. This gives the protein CASSAHRGDEQYF.

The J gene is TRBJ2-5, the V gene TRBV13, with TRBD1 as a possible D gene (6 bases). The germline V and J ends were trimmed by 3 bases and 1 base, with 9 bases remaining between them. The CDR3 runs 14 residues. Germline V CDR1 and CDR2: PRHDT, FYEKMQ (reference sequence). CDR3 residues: CASSFRGPQETQYF. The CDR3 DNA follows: TGTGCCAGCAGCTTCAGGGGACCCCAAGAGACCCAGTACTTC.

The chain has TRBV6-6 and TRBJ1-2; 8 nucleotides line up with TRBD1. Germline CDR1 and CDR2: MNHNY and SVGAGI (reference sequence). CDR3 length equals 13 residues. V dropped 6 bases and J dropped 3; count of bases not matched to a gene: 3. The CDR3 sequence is CASSSTGDYGYTF. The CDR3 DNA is TGTGCCAGCAGCTCGACAGGGGACTATGGCTACACCTTC.

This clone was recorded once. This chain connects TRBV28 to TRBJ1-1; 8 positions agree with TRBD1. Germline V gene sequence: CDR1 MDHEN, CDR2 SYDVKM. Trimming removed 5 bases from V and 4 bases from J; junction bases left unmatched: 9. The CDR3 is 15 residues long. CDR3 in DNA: TGTGCCAGCAGTCCCCTGGACAGGGCAGGCACTGAAGCTTTCTTT. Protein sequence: CASSPLDRAGTEAFF.

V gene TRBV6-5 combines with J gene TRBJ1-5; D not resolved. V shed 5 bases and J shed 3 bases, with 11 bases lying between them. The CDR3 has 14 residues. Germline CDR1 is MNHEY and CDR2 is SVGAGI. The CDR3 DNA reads TGTGCCAGCAGTAGCCAGGCCCTCAATCAGCCCCAGCATTTT. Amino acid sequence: CASSSQALNQPQHF.

CDR3 DNA: TGTGCCAGCAGGAACAGGGAGCTCTATAGCAATCAGCCCCAGCATTTT. It translates to CASRNRELYSNQPQHF. The rearrangement joins TRBV2 to TRBJ1-5, with TRBD1 as a possible D gene (6 bases). The CDR3 runs to 16 residues. Germline V CDR1 and CDR2: SNHLY, FYNNEI. V lost 6 bases and J 0 bases, leaving 15 bases between the germline ends. The entire variable domain, with the rest obtained from reference TRBV2 and TRBJ1-5, is as follows: EPEVTQTPSHQVTQMGQEVILRCVPISNHLYFYWYRQILGQKVEFLVSFYNNEISEKSEIFDDQFSVERPDGSNFTLKIRSTKLEDSAMYFCASRNRELYSNQPQHFGDGTRLSIL.

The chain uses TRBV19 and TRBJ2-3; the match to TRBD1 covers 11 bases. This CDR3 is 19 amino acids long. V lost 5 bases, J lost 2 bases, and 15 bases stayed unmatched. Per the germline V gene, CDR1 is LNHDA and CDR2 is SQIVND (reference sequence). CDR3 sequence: CASSDSDRGLFGHTDTQYF. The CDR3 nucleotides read TGTGCCAGTAGTGATTCGGACAGGGGGCTTTTTGGTCACACAGATACGCAGTATTTT.

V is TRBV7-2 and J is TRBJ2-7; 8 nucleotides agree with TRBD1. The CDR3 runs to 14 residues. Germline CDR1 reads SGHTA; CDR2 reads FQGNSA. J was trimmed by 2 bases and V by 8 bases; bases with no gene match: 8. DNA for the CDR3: TGTGCCAGCGGTCGGACAGGGAAAACCTACGAGCAGTACTTC. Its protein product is CASGRTGKTYEQYF.

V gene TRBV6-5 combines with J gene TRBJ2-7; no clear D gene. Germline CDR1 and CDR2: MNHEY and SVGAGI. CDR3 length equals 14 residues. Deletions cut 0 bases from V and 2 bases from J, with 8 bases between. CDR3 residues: CASSYSYRAYEQYF. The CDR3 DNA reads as TGTGCCAGCAGTTACTCGTACAGAGCCTACGAGCAGTACTTC.